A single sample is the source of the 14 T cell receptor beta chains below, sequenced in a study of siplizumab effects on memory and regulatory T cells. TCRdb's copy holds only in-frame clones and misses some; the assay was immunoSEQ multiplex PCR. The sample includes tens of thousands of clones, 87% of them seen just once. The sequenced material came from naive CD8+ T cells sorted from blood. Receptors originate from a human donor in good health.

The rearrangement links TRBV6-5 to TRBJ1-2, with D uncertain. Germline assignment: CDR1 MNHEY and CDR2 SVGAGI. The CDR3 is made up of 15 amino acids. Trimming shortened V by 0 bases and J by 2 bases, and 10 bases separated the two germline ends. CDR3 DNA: TGTGCCAGCAGTTACTCGATGGCAGCGAACTATGGCTACACCTTC. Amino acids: CASSYSMAANYGYTF.

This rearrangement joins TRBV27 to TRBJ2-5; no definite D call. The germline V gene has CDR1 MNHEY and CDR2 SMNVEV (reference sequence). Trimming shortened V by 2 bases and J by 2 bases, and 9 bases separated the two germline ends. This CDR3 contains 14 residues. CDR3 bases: TGTGCCAGCAGTTTAGTGTGGGGACAAGAGACCCAGTACTTC. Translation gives CASSLVWGQETQYF.

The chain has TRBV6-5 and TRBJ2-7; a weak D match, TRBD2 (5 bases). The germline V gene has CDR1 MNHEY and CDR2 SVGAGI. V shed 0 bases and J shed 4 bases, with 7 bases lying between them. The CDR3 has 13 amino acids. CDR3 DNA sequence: TGTGCCAGCAGTTACTCGACGGGATACGAGCAGTACTTC. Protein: CASSYSTGYEQYF.

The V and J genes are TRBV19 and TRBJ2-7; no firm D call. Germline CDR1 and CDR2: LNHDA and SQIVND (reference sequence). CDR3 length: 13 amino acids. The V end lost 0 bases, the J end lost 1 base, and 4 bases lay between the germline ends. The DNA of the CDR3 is TGTGCCAGTAGTATAGATTGGTCCTACGAGCAGTACTTC. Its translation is CASSIDWSYEQYF.

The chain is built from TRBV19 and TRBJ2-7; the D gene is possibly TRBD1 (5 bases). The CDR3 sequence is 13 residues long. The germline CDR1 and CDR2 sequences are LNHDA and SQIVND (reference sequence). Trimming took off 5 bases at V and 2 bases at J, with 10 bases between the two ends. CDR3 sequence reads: CASSLTTAYEQYF. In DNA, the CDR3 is TGTGCCAGTAGTCTAACGACAGCCTACGAGCAGTACTTC.

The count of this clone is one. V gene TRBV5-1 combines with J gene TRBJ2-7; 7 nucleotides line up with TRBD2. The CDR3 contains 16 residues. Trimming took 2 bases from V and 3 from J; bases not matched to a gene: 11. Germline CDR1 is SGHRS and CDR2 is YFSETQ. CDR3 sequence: CASSLVFSGTVYEQYF. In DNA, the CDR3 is TGCGCCAGCAGCTTAGTTTTCAGCGGGACTGTCTACGAGCAGTACTTC.

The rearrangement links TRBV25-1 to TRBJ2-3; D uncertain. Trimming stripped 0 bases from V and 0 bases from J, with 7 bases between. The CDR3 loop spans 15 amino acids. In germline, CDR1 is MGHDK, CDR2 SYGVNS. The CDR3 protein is CASSEYGTSTDTQYF. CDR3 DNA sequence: TGTGCCAGCAGTGAATACGGCACTAGCACAGATACGCAGTATTTT.

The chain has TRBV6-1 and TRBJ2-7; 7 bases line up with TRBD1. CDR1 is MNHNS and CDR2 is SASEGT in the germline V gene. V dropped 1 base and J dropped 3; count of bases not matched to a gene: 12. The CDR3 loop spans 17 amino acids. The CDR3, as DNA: TGTGCCAGCAGTGAAGGGGCAATTTTGGGACAGCTCTACGAGCAGTACTTC. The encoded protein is CASSEGAILGQLYEQYF.

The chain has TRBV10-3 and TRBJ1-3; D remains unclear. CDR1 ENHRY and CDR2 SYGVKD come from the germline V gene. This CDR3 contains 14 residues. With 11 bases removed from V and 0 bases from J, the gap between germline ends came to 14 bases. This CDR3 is CAVLGPRSGNTIYF. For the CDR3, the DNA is TGTGCCGTCCTGGGCCCTCGCTCTGGAAACACCATATATTTT.

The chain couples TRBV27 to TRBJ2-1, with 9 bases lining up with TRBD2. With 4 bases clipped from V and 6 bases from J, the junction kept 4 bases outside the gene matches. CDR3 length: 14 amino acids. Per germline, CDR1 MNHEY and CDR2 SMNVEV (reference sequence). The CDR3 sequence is CASSWLAGSNEQFF. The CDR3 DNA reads TGTGCCAGCAGTTGGCTAGCGGGGTCCAATGAGCAGTTCTTC.

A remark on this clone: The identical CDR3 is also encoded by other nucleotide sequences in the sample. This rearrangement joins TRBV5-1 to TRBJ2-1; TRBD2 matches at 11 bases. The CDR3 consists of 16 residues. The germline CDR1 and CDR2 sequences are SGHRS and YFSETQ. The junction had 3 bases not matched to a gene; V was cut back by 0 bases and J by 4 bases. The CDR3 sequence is CASSLGLAGSYNEQFF. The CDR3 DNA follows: TGCGCCAGCAGCTTGGGACTAGCGGGAAGTTACAATGAGCAGTTCTTC.

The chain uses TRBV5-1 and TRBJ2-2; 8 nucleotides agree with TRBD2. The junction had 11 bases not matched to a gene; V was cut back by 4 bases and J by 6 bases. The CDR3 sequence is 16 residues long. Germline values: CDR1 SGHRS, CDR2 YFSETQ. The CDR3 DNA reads TGCGCCAGCAGCGAATACTTAGCGGGACCGGCCGGGGAGCTGTTTTTT. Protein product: CASSEYLAGPAGELFF. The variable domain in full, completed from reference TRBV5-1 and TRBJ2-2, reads KAGVTQTPRYLIKTRGQQVTLSCSPISGHRSVSWYQQTPGQGLQFLFEYFSETQRNKGNFPGRFSGRQFSNSRSEMNVSTLELGDSALYLCASSEYLAGPAGELFFGEGSRLTVL.

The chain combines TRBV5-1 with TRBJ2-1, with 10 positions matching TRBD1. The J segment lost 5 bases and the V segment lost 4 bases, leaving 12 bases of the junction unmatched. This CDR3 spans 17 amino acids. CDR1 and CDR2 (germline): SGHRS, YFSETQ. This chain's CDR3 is CASSHLKGQGPDNEQFF. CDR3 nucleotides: TGCGCCAGCAGCCACTTAAAGGGACAGGGGCCAGACAATGAGCAGTTCTTC.

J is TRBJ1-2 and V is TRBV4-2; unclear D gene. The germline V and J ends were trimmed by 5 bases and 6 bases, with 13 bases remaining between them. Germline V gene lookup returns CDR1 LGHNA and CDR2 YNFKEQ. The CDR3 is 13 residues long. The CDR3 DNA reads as TGTGCCAGCAGCTATTGGGGATTAAATGGCTACACCTTC. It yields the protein CASSYWGLNGYTF.